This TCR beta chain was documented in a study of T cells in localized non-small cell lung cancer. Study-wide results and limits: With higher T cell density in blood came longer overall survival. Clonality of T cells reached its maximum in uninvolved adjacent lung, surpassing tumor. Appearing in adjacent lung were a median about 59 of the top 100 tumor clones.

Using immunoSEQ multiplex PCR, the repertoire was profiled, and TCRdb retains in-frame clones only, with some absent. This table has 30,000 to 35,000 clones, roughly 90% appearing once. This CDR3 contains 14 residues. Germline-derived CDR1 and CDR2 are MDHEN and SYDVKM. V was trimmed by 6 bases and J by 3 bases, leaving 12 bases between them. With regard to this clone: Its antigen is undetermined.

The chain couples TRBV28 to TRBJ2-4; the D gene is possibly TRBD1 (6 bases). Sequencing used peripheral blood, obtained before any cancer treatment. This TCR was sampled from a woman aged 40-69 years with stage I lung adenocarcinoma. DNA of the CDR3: TGTGCCAGCAGGCTACAGGGCGACAAAAACATTCAGTACTTC. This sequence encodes CASRLQGDKNIQYF.